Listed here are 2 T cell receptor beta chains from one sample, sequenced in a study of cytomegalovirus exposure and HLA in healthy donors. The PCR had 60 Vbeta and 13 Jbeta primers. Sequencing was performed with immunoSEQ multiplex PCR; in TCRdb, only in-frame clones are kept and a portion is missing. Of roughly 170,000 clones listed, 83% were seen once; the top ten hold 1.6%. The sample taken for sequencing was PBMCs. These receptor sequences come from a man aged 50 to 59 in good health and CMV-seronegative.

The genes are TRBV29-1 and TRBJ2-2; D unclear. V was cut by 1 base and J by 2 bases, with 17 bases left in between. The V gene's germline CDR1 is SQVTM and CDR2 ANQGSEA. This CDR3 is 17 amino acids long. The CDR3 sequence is CSVEGPGSNLNTGELFF. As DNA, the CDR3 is TGCAGCGTTGAAGGCCCAGGATCTAACCTAAACACCGGGGAGCTGTTTTTT.

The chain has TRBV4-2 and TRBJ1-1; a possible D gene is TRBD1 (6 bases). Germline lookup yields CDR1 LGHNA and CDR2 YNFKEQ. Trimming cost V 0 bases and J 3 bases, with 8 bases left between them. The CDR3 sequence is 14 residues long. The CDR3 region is CASSQEGGYTEAFF. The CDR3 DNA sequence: TGTGCCAGCAGCCAAGAAGGGGGATACACTGAAGCTTTCTTT.